Here is one T cell receptor (beta chain) with its context. The data are from a study of technical replicates of blood from a few donors. Germline CDR1 reads MGHDK; CDR2 reads SYGVNS. The CDR3 contains 15 residues. V shed 3 bases, J shed 8 bases, and the junction held 12 bases outside the gene matches. The table came from immunoSEQ multiplex PCR; TCRdb's copy has only in-frame clones and leaves some out. Of 55,000 to 75,000 clones in the sample, 91% were seen once. V usage is TRBV25-1 and J usage is TRBJ1-2; 7 bases map to TRBD1. The sequenced sample consisted of PBMCs. The TCR was taken from a human donor in good health. Some clones in this sample may be carry-over from other donors' samples. DNA for the CDR3: TGTGCCAGCAGTGACGAGGCAGGGGGGAGGTACGGCTACACCTTC. Amino acid sequence: CASSDEAGGRYGYTF.